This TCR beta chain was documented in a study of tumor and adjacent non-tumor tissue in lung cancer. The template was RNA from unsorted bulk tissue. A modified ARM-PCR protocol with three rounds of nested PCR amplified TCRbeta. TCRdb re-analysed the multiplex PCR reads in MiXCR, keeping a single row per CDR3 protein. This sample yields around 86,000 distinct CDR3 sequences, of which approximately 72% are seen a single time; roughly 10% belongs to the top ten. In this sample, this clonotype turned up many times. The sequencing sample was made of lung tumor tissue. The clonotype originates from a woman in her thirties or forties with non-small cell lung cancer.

CDR3: CASSQMRGSGTGELFF. In nucleotides, the CDR3 is TGTGCCAGCAGCCAAATGAGAGGGTCGGGCACCGGGGAGCTGTTTTTT. This sequence joins TRBV4-2 and TRBJ2-2, with a weak D call TRBD2 (5 bases). From germline, CDR1 is LGHNA and CDR2 YNFKEQ. V was clipped by 2 bases and J by 4 bases, with 14 bases between them. This CDR3 is built from 16 residues.